This T cell receptor beta chain came from a study of read filtering for tumor transcriptome and immune sequencing. Findings and limits, study-wide: IR-seq captured clonotypes deeper and more reliably than RNA-seq.

This clonotype was observed many times. Its target is unknown. This library used roughly 430 ng RNA and molecular barcoded adaptors spanning alpha/delta and beta/gamma chains. Using its own MiXCR run on the reads, TCRdb lists one record per CDR3 protein. The sample includes 85,000 or so distinct CDR3 sequences, around 12% of them seen just once. In germline, CDR1 is LGHNA, CDR2 YNFKEQ. The length of the CDR3 is 14 residues. Trimming cost V 0 bases and J 2 bases, with 8 bases left between them. The clonotype was recovered from a donor aged 40 or older with multiple myeloma. The chain recombines TRBV4-2 with TRBJ2-7; no clear D. Sequenced: a population of CD138-negative cells sorted from bone marrow. CDR3 nucleotides: TGTGCCAGCAGCCAAGAGCGGCTAGCCTACGAGCAGTACTTC. It encodes CASSQERLAYEQYF.